Following are 8 T cell receptor beta chains from one sample sequenced in a study of cytomegalovirus exposure and HLA in healthy donors. Amplification used 60 Vbeta primers and 13 Jbeta primers. Measured with immunoSEQ multiplex PCR; TCRdb has only the in-frame clones, and not every one. The sample contains around 210,000 clones, 78% of which appear only once. What was sequenced was PBMCs. The receptor set was obtained from a boy between 5 and 17 years old in good health and CMV-seronegative.

This clone was counted a single time. The chain has TRBV10-3 and TRBJ1-4; a weak D match, TRBD1 (6 bases). The V gene lost 5 bases and the J gene lost 3 bases, with 10 bases spanning the gap. This CDR3 is built from 14 residues. The germline CDR1 and CDR2 sequences are ENHRY and SYGVKD. The CDR3 region is CAISRRGPNEKLFF. CDR3 sequence (DNA): TGTGCCATCAGTCGCAGGGGACCTAATGAAAAACTGTTTTTT.

Comment on this clone: A junction end diverges from the germline sequence, so it may reflect a read error. The chain links TRBV7-9 to TRBJ1-2, with 9 bases lining up with TRBD1. CDR3 length: 12 residues. Germline loops: CDR1 SEHNR, CDR2 FQNEAQ (reference sequence). The CDR3 DNA reads TGTTCCAGCAGTTGGGACAGGGACGGCTACACCTTC. This encodes CSSSWDRDGYTF.

This chain uses TRBV27 with TRBJ1-4; maybe TRBD1 (6 bases). The V gene's germline CDR1 is MNHEY and CDR2 SMNVEV (reference sequence). Trimming took off 8 bases at V and 4 bases at J, with 11 bases between the two ends. The CDR3 has 13 amino acids. The CDR3 protein is CASATDSNEKLFF. The CDR3 nucleotides read TGTGCCAGCGCAACGGACAGTAATGAAAAACTGTTTTTT.

The chain combines TRBV5-1 with TRBJ1-1; 8 bases agree with TRBD1. The length of the CDR3 is 16 residues. V was pared by 2 bases and J by 0 bases, with 6 bases of the junction left unmatched. The germline V gene has CDR1 SGHRS and CDR2 YFSETQ. Here the CDR3 reads CASSLGPTGVNTEAFF. CDR3 in DNA: TGCGCCAGCAGCTTAGGCCCGACAGGGGTGAACACTGAAGCTTTCTTT.

A single count supports this clone. For the CDR3, the DNA is TGTGCCATCAGTGTGCAACTAGCGGAGACCCAGTACTTC. It yields the protein CAISVQLAETQYF. This chain links TRBV10-3 with TRBJ2-5; 7 bases fit TRBD2. The CDR3 runs 13 residues. Germline trimming cut 4 bases from V and 5 bases from J; bases unmatched to any gene: 4. The germline V gene has CDR1 ENHRY and CDR2 SYGVKD.

This chain links TRBV19 with TRBJ1-5; 8 bases line up with TRBD1. Germline CDR1 and CDR2: LNHDA and SQIVND (reference sequence). The CDR3 consists of 14 residues. The V gene end was trimmed by 8 bases and the J gene end by 2 bases; junction bases not matched to a gene: 5. The chain's CDR3 is CASSMTGGNQPQHF. CDR3 DNA: TGTGCCAGTTCTATGACAGGGGGCAATCAGCCCCAGCATTTT. The entire variable domain, with the rest obtained from reference TRBV19 and TRBJ1-5, is as follows: DGGITQSPKYLFRKEGQNVTLSCEQNLNHDAMYWYRQDPGQGLRLIYYSQIVNDFQKGDIAEGYSVSREKKESFPLTVTSAQKNPTAFYLCASSMTGGNQPQHFGDGTRLSIL.

The rearrangement links TRBV7-9 to TRBJ1-4, with D perhaps matching TRBD1 (5 bases). Germline V lookup: CDR1 SEHNR, CDR2 FQNEAQ (reference sequence). Trimming removed 6 bases at V and 7 bases at J, with 15 bases between. The CDR3 has 14 amino acids. CDR3 nucleotides: TGTGCCAGCAGATCCCCCGGGGACTTTGAAAAACTGTTTTTT. Amino acid sequence: CASRSPGDFEKLFF.

J is TRBJ1-2 and V is TRBV10-2, with a possible D match to TRBD1 (6 bases). Germline CDR1 WSHSY, CDR2 SAAADI. This CDR3 comprises 16 residues. Trimming took 4 bases from V and 0 from J, leaving 15 bases between them. CDR3 sequence reads: CASSVHRVGANYGYTF. DNA for the CDR3: TGCGCCAGCAGTGTCCACAGGGTCGGGGCTAACTATGGCTACACCTTC.